A selection of T cell receptor beta chains follows, all from one sample in a study of blood T cell repertoires in COVID-19. The repertoire was sequenced with immunoSEQ multiplex PCR; TCRdb's copy has only in-frame clones and lacks some. The profile shows about 430,000 clones, roughly nine tenths of them singletons. The sequenced sample was PBMCs or T cells enriched from blood (not recorded which). Receptors were obtained from a young man who had recovered from COVID-19. CDR3s include the opening cysteine and the closing phenylalanine or tryptophan. Each record gives: CDR3 protein, J gene, D gene, V gene, CDR3 length. A D gene is named only where the DNA matches it firmly.

CDR3: CASSSGLGNSPLHF
J: TRBJ1-6
D: -
V: TRBV28
length: 14

CDR3: CASSFEAHEQYF
J: TRBJ2-7
D: -
V: TRBV12-3/TRBV12-4
length: 12

CDR3: CASSLLDRGFPNTGELFF
J: TRBJ2-2
D: TRBD1
V: TRBV5-1
length: 18

CDR3: CASRDPGGDTQYF
J: TRBJ2-3
D: -
V: TRBV10-1
length: 13

CDR3: CATSDPTRQGVNTEAFF
J: TRBJ1-1
D: TRBD1
V: TRBV24-1
length: 17

CDR3: CASSPGPRQPQHF
J: TRBJ1-5
D: -
V: TRBV6-4
length: 13

CDR3: CSVGGLGEQFF
J: TRBJ2-1
D: -
V: TRBV29-1
length: 11

CDR3: CASNSEGTEAFF
J: TRBJ1-1
D: -
V: TRBV19
length: 12

CDR3: CASSLQTNEKLFF
J: TRBJ1-4
D: -
V: TRBV7-9
length: 13

CDR3: CASSSSTAYEQYF
J: TRBJ2-7
D: -
V: TRBV7-9
length: 13

CDR3: CASSLREGGADTQYF
J: TRBJ2-3
D: TRBD2
V: TRBV5-1
length: 15

CDR3: CASRARGPPNSPLHF
J: TRBJ1-6
D: -
V: TRBV19
length: 15

CDR3: CASNARTGELFF
J: TRBJ2-2
D: -
V: TRBV19
length: 12

CDR3: CASSLLTTGANVLTF
J: TRBJ2-6
D: -
V: TRBV5-6
length: 15

CDR3: CASSSERGPAYNEQFF
J: TRBJ2-1
D: TRBD2
V: TRBV7-9
length: 16

CDR3: CASSTNVDQPQHF
J: TRBJ1-5
D: -
V: TRBV11-2
length: 13

CDR3: CASSFQGGTEAFF
J: TRBJ1-1
D: -
V: TRBV5-1
length: 13

CDR3: CASSFTRQGASGYTF
J: TRBJ1-2
D: TRBD1
V: TRBV6-2/TRBV6-3
length: 15

CDR3: CASSLVLPSGRVCSYNEQFF
J: TRBJ2-1
D: TRBD2
V: TRBV7-7
length: 20

CDR3: CASRTNQGSFF
J: TRBJ1-1
D: -
V: TRBV6-5
length: 11

CDR3: CASSLELSGREKLFF
J: TRBJ1-4
D: -
V: TRBV4-1
length: 15

CDR3: CASRSRGSSNTEAFF
J: TRBJ1-1
D: -
V: TRBV6-5
length: 15

CDR3: CASSKNSEQFF
J: TRBJ2-1
D: -
V: TRBV21-1
length: 11

CDR3: CASSQRQGGTEAFF
J: TRBJ1-1
D: TRBD1
V: TRBV19
length: 14

CDR3: CASSLLPRDRGNGSGGLSYEQYF
J: TRBJ2-7
D: TRBD1
V: TRBV7-8
length: 23

CDR3: CASNSGTGSEKLFF
J: TRBJ1-4
D: TRBD1
V: TRBV5-1
length: 14

CDR3: CASSHPSGKEQYF
J: TRBJ2-7
D: -
V: TRBV19
length: 13

CDR3: CASSQVRGKGNTIYF
J: TRBJ1-3
D: -
V: TRBV14
length: 15

CDR3: CASSTRGTSQETQYF
J: TRBJ2-5
D: TRBD2
V: TRBV28
length: 15

CDR3: CASRTSLTGELFF
J: TRBJ2-2
D: TRBD2
V: TRBV12-3/TRBV12-4
length: 13

CDR3: CASSPGTGVSYEQYF
J: TRBJ2-7
D: TRBD1
V: TRBV28
length: 15